The 2 T cell receptor beta chains reported below all come from one sample, sequenced in a study of blood T cell repertoires in COVID-19 (dated by TCRdb to the early 2020s). Libraries were constructed by the immunoSEQ multiplex PCR assay. TCRdb's version of the immuneACCESS table is confined to in-frame rearrangements and falls short of the full clone set. An unresolved V gene accounts for under half of the shortfall where checked; the remainder is of unknown origin. This sample comprises a few hundred thousand clones, around 89% of them detected only once. Together, the top ten hold about 9.9% of the sample. Sequenced: PBMCs or T cells enriched from blood (not recorded which). These receptors all stem from a woman aged 40-49 years who had recovered from COVID-19.

J is TRBJ1-1 and V is TRBV7-9, with D perhaps TRBD1 (5 bases). CDR3 length: 14 residues. CDR1 and CDR2 from the germline V gene are SEHNR and FQNEAQ (reference sequence). Trimming removed 3 bases from V and 8 bases from J, with 16 bases in between. The CDR3 bases are TGTGCCAGCAGCTTGGGGCGTCAGAGTTACGAAGCTTTCTTT. As protein: CASSLGRQSYEAFF.

This clone was seen only a few times. The chain couples TRBV3-1 (or the pseudogene TRBV3-2) to TRBJ2-3; D gene uncertain. Trimming removed 5 bases from V and 4 bases from J, with 7 bases in between. The CDR3 loop spans 12 amino acids. CDR1 is LGHDT, CDR2 YNNKEL, per germline (reference sequence). The CDR3 coding sequence is TGTGCCAGCAGCAGCGACGCAGATACGCAGTATTTT. Protein: CASSSDADTQYF.